These 3 T cell receptor beta chains were sequenced from one sample in a study of blood T cell repertoires in COVID-19. Method: immunoSEQ multiplex PCR; TCRdb's copy keeps in-frame clones and lacks some. This table holds 250,000 to 350,000 clones, around 87% found once. The sequenced sample consisted of peripheral blood. Every receptor here comes from a woman aged 45-65 years who had recovered from COVID-19.

V is TRBV3-1 (or the pseudogene TRBV3-2) and J is TRBJ2-3; the D gene is possibly TRBD2 (6 bases). The length of the CDR3 is 17 residues. Per the germline V gene, CDR1 is LGHDT and CDR2 is YNNKEL (reference sequence). V dropped 1 base and J dropped 0 bases, with 14 bases sitting between them. The CDR3 is CASSQGFPGTSTDTQYF. Written as DNA, the CDR3 is TGTGCCAGCAGCCAAGGCTTCCCAGGGACTAGCACAGATACGCAGTATTTT.

The rearrangement links TRBV5-4 to TRBJ2-7; TRBD1 agrees at 7 bases. Germline assignment: CDR1 SGHNT and CDR2 YYREEE (reference sequence). The CDR3 extends over 14 amino acids. The J segment lost 1 base and the V segment lost 4 bases, leaving 5 bases of the junction unmatched. The CDR3 spells CASSTGTASYEQYF. CDR3 sequence (DNA): TGTGCCAGCAGCACCGGGACAGCTTCCTACGAGCAGTACTTC.

This chain uses TRBV12-3 or TRBV12-4 with TRBJ1-1; 9 bases fit TRBD1. The CDR3 spans 13 residues. The ends lost 5 bases at V and 6 bases at J; junction bases unmatched: 4. Here the CDR3 DNA reads TGTGCCAGCAGTAGGGACAGGGCGGCTGAAGCTTTCTTT. It specifies CASSRDRAAEAFF.